These 29 T cell receptor beta chains came from one sample sequenced in a study of blood T cells in healthy people across ages. Primed by a sample-barcoded 5' primer and a J-beta primer mix, a second PCR proceeded for about 7 to 11 cycles. TCRdb re-derived calls from the 5' RACE reads in MiXCR, one entry per CDR3 protein. The sample lists approximately 400,000 distinct CDR3 sequences; 45% to 65% were seen once. Sample: blood. These receptors all stem from a man in his fifties or sixties in good health.

The gene calls are TRBV6-2 or TRBV6-3 and TRBJ2-3; possibly TRBD1 for D (5 bases). The V and J ends lost 6 bases and 5 bases respectively, with 18 bases between them. The length of the CDR3 is 15 residues. Germline CDR1 reads MNHEY; CDR2 reads SVGEGT. CDR3 amino acids: CASSPRLGAGDTQYF. The CDR3 DNA follows: TGTGCCAGCAGCCCCCGGTTAGGGGCAGGAGATACGCAGTATTTT.

The chain links TRBV7-2 to TRBJ2-5, with D maybe TRBD1 (6 bases). The CDR3 extends over 14 amino acids. Per the germline V gene, CDR1 is SGHTA and CDR2 is FQGNSA. Trimming shortened V by 4 bases and J by 1 base, and 10 bases separated the two germline ends. The CDR3 sequence is CASSSGVLQETQYF. For the CDR3, the DNA is TGTGCCAGCAGCTCAGGGGTGCTCCAAGAGACCCAGTACTTC.

The chain recombines TRBV28 with TRBJ1-2; 8 bases line up with TRBD1. CDR3 length: 15 amino acids. V trimming: 11 bases; J trimming: 8 bases; junction bases outside the gene matches: 19. Per the germline V gene, CDR1 is MDHEN and CDR2 is SYDVKM. The CDR3 DNA reads as TGTGCCGTTCTGAACTCGGGGACAGGTCTTGGCGGCTACACCTTC. Amino acids: CAVLNSGTGLGGYTF.

This clonotype was detected only a few times. The rearrangement joins TRBV20-1 to TRBJ2-4; D is possibly TRBD1 (6 bases). Germline CDR1 and CDR2: DFQATT and SNEGSKA (reference sequence). V was pared by 6 bases and J by 4 bases, with 19 bases between. The CDR3 sequence is 15 residues long. The CDR3 nucleotides are TGCAGTGCCATCCCCGGACAGCAACCAAAAAACATTCAGTACTTC. The encoded protein is CSAIPGQQPKNIQYF.

This clonotype has only a few counts. The chain recombines TRBV7-9 with TRBJ2-4; D perhaps matches TRBD1 (6 bases). In germline, CDR1 is SEHNR, CDR2 FQNEAQ (reference sequence). The V end lost 1 base, the J end lost 8 bases, and 12 bases lay between the germline ends. The CDR3 is 14 amino acids. CDR3 DNA: TGTGCCAGCAGCTTAGGAGGGGGATTGGACATTCAGTACTTC. Translation gives CASSLGGGLDIQYF.

The chain carries TRBV11-2 and TRBJ2-3; weak D call: TRBD1 (6 bases). This CDR3 contains 17 residues. The germline gives CDR1 SGHAT, CDR2 FQNNGV. The V end was cut by 3 bases, the J end by 0 bases, with 16 bases between. In DNA form, the CDR3 reads TGTGCCAGCAGCTTGGCTCAGGGACATTCTAGCACAGATACGCAGTATTTT. Translated, it gives CASSLAQGHSSTDTQYF.

This clonotype has just one count. This chain joins TRBV6-4 and TRBJ1-2; the match to TRBD1 covers 7 bases. The ends lost 2 bases at V and 8 bases at J; junction bases unmatched: 2. Per the germline V gene, CDR1 is MRHNA and CDR2 is SNTAGT. The CDR3 is 12 residues long. The CDR3 DNA follows: TGTGCCAGCAGTGACCAGACAGGGGGCTACACCTTC. It is translated as CASSDQTGGYTF.

This clonotype was observed a handful of times. The chain is built from TRBV18 and TRBJ2-5, with a possible D match to TRBD2 (5 bases). The CDR3 is made up of 17 amino acids. Germline assignment: CDR1 KGHSH and CDR2 LQKENI. Trimming removed 3 bases at V and 4 bases at J, with 21 bases between. The CDR3 bases are TGTGCCAGCTCACCTGAAAAAGCCGCCCGGGGATCAGAGACCCAGTACTTC. It yields the protein CASSPEKAARGSETQYF.

The sample holds many counts of this clonotype. The V gene is TRBV15, the J gene TRBJ2-3; D is ambiguous. The germline V gene encodes CDR1 LNHNV and CDR2 YYDKDF (reference sequence). The length of the CDR3 is 15 residues. The germline V and J ends were trimmed by 0 bases and 1 base, with 8 bases remaining between them. The CDR3, as DNA: TGTGCCACCAGCAGAGATCCTACAGGCACAGATACGCAGTATTTT. Translated: CATSRDPTGTDTQYF. The whole variable domain, filled in from reference TRBV15 and TRBJ2-3, reads DAMVIQNPRYQVTQFGKPVTLSCSQTLNHNVMYWYQQKSSQAPKLLFHYYDKDFNNEADTPDNFQSRRPNTSFCFLDIRSPGLGDTAMYLCATSRDPTGTDTQYFGPGTRLTVL.

In its sample, this clonotype was seen a few times. This CDR3 is CSVGSQGGEQFF. The CDR3 DNA is TGCAGCGTTGGGTCGCAGGGAGGCGAGCAGTTCTTC. The V call is TRBV29-1, the J call TRBJ2-1; tentative D call: TRBD2 (6 bases). Between the trimmed V and J ends, which lost 4 bases and 10 bases, there was a span of 14 bases. This CDR3 comprises 12 residues. Germline assignment: CDR1 SQVTM and CDR2 ANQGSEA.

The J gene is TRBJ2-1, the V gene TRBV20-1, with D possibly being TRBD2 (7 bases). Germline CDR1 reads DFQATT; CDR2 reads SNEGSKA (reference sequence). The length of the CDR3 is 15 residues. Trimming removed 2 bases at V and 7 bases at J, with 18 bases between. The CDR3 reads CSARRAEGGKNEQFF. The DNA for the CDR3 is TGCAGTGCTAGAAGGGCGGAGGGGGGGAAAAATGAGCAGTTCTTC.

This clonotype has only a few counts. The chain combines TRBV5-5 with TRBJ2-7; possible D gene TRBD1, 5 bases. V was cut by 0 bases and J by 5 bases, with 15 bases left in between. Germline values: CDR1 SGHKS, CDR2 YYEKEE (reference sequence). This CDR3 region has 15 residues. The CDR3 reads CASSLEPQGFHEQYF. The CDR3, as DNA: TGTGCCAGCAGCTTGGAGCCTCAGGGTTTCCACGAGCAGTACTTC.

This clonotype was counted between two and nine times. This chain connects TRBV3-1 to TRBJ2-1; possible D gene TRBD2, 6 bases. The CDR3 totals 15 residues. CDR1 and CDR2 from the germline V gene are LGHDT and YNNKEL (reference sequence). Trimming cost V 7 bases and J 5 bases, with 18 bases left between them. The CDR3, as DNA: TGTGCCAGCACCAACCCCGGCGGGACCCACAATGAGCAGTTCTTC. Protein: CASTNPGGTHNEQFF.

This clonotype appeared a few times. J is TRBJ2-5 and V is TRBV7-2, with TRBD2 matching 9 bases. With V trimmed by 5 bases and J by 4 bases, 5 bases remained unmatched. This CDR3 contains 14 residues. Germline lookup yields CDR1 SGHTA and CDR2 FQGNSA. The CDR3 sequence: CASSLGLARETQYF. In DNA form, the CDR3 reads TGTGCCAGCAGCCTCGGACTAGCGCGAGAGACCCAGTACTTC.

V usage is TRBV6-5 and J usage is TRBJ2-3; 11 nucleotides align to TRBD2. Germline CDR1 is MNHEY and CDR2 is SVGAGI. V was clipped by 4 bases and J by 8 bases; unmatched bases: 8. The CDR3 length is 15 residues. This CDR3 is CASSSTLAGAITQYF. The CDR3 DNA reads TGTGCCAGCAGTTCAACACTAGCGGGAGCTATTACGCAGTATTTT.

V usage is TRBV27 and J usage is TRBJ1-2, with D possibly being TRBD1 (5 bases). This CDR3 spans 15 amino acids. V was cut by 3 bases and J by 4 bases, with 15 bases left in between. Germline CDR1 and CDR2: MNHEY and SMNVEV (reference sequence). The CDR3 nucleotides read TGTGCCAGCAGTTTCCGGGCGGGACCTCCCTATGGCTACACCTTC. It translates to CASSFRAGPPYGYTF.

This clonotype was found many times. The chain has TRBV9 and TRBJ2-3, with 7 bases fitting TRBD1. V was pared by 6 bases and J by 3 bases, with 10 bases of the junction left unmatched. The CDR3 length is 15 residues. Germline V gene sequence: CDR1 SGDLS, CDR2 YYNGEE. The CDR3 DNA is TGTGCCAGCACCCGAGGGGGCCTAAGAACAGATACGCAGTATTTT. Protein product: CASTRGGLRTDTQYF.

The CDR3 protein is CASILTSGNYNEQFF. Written as DNA, the CDR3 is TGTGCCAGCATCCTGACTAGCGGGAACTACAATGAGCAGTTCTTC. This chain joins TRBV6-2 or TRBV6-3 and TRBJ2-1, with TRBD2 matching 11 bases. The germline V gene has CDR1 MNHEY and CDR2 SVGEGT. V trimming: 7 bases; J trimming: 3 bases; junction bases outside the gene matches: 5. The length of the CDR3 is 15 residues.

This clonotype was found many times. The chain combines TRBV9 with TRBJ2-7; a weak D match, TRBD1 (5 bases). The ends were cut back, 0 bases at V and 0 bases at J, with 13 bases in the middle. CDR3 length: 16 amino acids. Germline CDR1 reads SGDLS; CDR2 reads YYNGEE. CDR3 loop: CASSVGWGGDSYEQYF. CDR3 bases: TGTGCCAGCAGCGTAGGTTGGGGCGGCGACTCCTACGAGCAGTACTTC.

The sample holds many counts of this clonotype. The CDR3 sequence is CASSPERGQLYEQYF. The CDR3 DNA reads as TGTGCCAGCAGCCCGGAGCGGGGGCAGCTCTACGAGCAGTACTTC. This chain links TRBV11-2 with TRBJ2-7, with 8 nucleotides matching TRBD2. The V gene end was trimmed by 5 bases and the J gene end by 3 bases; junction bases not matched to a gene: 9. The CDR3 has 15 amino acids. CDR1 is SGHAT, CDR2 FQNNGV, per germline.

A few counts support this clonotype. The junction shows a germline mismatch at one end, possibly a read error. This chain joins TRBV20-1 and TRBJ1-6; D is unclear. The CDR3 is made up of 14 amino acids. Germline CDR1 is DFQATT and CDR2 is SNEGSKA (reference sequence). CDR3 sequence (DNA): TGCAGTGCTAGTCGGTCCCTCGACAATTCACCCCCCCACTTT. Translating gives CSASRSLDNSPPHF.

The rearrangement links TRBV6-2 or TRBV6-3 to TRBJ2-1; D may be TRBD2 (5 bases). This CDR3 has 15 amino acids. Germline loops: CDR1 MNHEY, CDR2 SVGEGT. The V end was cut by 3 bases, the J end by 7 bases, with 16 bases between. Here the CDR3 DNA reads TGTGCCAGCAGTTATGAGTCGCGGGTTAGAAATGAGCAGTTCTTC. It yields the protein CASSYESRVRNEQFF.

The V call is TRBV11-3, the J call TRBJ2-1; perhaps TRBD1 as D (5 bases). V dropped 8 bases and J dropped 5 bases, with 13 bases sitting between them. Germline V lookup: CDR1 SGHNT, CDR2 YENEEA. The CDR3 has 13 amino acids. The CDR3 region has the DNA TGTGCCAGCTCTGTAGACAGTAACAATGAGCAGTTCTTC. Translation: CASSVDSNNEQFF.

Only a few counts were recorded for this clonotype. Just one base apart from a much larger clone, this may be a read error. This CDR3 reads CASSPDRSSYNEQYF. In DNA, the CDR3 is TGCGCCAGCAGCCCGGACCGGAGCTCCTACAATGAGCAGTACTTC. The chain has TRBV4-1 and TRBJ2-1; D remains ambiguous. The DNA end is more similar to TRBJ2-7, so the J call may be wrong. Per germline, CDR1 MGHRA and CDR2 YSYEKL. The CDR3 runs to 15 residues.

The chain combines TRBV6-6 with TRBJ1-1; no clear D. Trimming took off 2 bases at V and 6 bases at J, with 4 bases between the two ends. Germline assignment: CDR1 MNHNY and CDR2 SVGAGI (reference sequence). The CDR3 loop spans 11 amino acids. CDR3 in DNA: TGTGCCAGCAGTTACATCGCTGAAGCTTTCTTT. Protein sequence: CASSYIAEAFF.

This clonotype came up many times. CDR3 in amino acids: CASTALLNYGYTF. CDR3 nucleotides: TGTGCCAGCACCGCTCTACTTAACTATGGCTACACCTTC. This chain joins TRBV28 and TRBJ1-2, with D hard to call. Germline lookup yields CDR1 MDHEN and CDR2 SYDVKM. This CDR3 spans 13 amino acids. V was pared by 7 bases and J by 1 base, with 10 bases between.

The V and J genes are TRBV20-1 and TRBJ2-3; TRBD1 aligns across 11 bases. This CDR3 region has 16 residues. The V gene's germline CDR1 is DFQATT and CDR2 SNEGSKA (reference sequence). J gave up 5 bases and V 0 bases, and 7 bases lay outside the gene matches. This chain's CDR3 is CSARDYGTGGRDTQYF. The CDR3 DNA reads as TGCAGTGCTAGAGATTATGGGACAGGGGGAAGAGATACGCAGTATTTT.

This clonotype was recorded a few times. The rearrangement uses TRBV20-1 and TRBJ2-5, with 9 nucleotides matching TRBD2. From germline, CDR1 is DFQATT and CDR2 SNEGSKA (reference sequence). The CDR3 runs 14 residues. V gave up 3 bases and J gave up 5 bases; unmatched junction bases: 7. CDR3 region: CSASSGTSRETQYF. DNA of the CDR3: TGCAGTGCTAGCTCCGGGACTAGCCGGGAGACCCAGTACTTC.

The chain couples TRBV7-6 to TRBJ2-1; D call uncertain. CDR1 is SGHVS and CDR2 is FNYEAQ in the germline V gene. The V gene lost 5 bases and the J gene lost 8 bases, with 13 bases spanning the gap. This CDR3 contains 13 residues. The CDR3 protein is CASSQVGPDEQFF. CDR3 bases: TGTGCCAGCAGCCAGGTAGGGCCCGATGAGCAGTTCTTC.